This T cell receptor beta chain came from a study of blood T cell repertoires in COVID-19. Study overall: Specimens from acute and convalescent COVID-19 originated in the United States, Italy and Spain.

CDR3 length: 14 residues. The germline V and J ends were trimmed by 2 bases and 2 bases, with 9 bases remaining between them. Germline CDR1 reads MNHEY; CDR2 reads SMNVEV (reference sequence). One Seattle source followed patients from active infection through their disease course. TCRdb keeps only in-frame clones here, not all; method: immunoSEQ multiplex PCR. The sample contains about 49,000 clones, approximately 87% of which appear only once. The sample consisted of peripheral blood. The rearrangement joins TRBV27 to TRBJ1-1, with a weak D call TRBD1 (6 bases). The TCR sequence derives from a woman aged 80 or over with COVID-19, enrolled during active disease. The CDR3 DNA is TGTGCCAGCAGTTTAATACAGGGCAACACTGAAGCTTTCTTT. Encoded protein: CASSLIQGNTEAFF.